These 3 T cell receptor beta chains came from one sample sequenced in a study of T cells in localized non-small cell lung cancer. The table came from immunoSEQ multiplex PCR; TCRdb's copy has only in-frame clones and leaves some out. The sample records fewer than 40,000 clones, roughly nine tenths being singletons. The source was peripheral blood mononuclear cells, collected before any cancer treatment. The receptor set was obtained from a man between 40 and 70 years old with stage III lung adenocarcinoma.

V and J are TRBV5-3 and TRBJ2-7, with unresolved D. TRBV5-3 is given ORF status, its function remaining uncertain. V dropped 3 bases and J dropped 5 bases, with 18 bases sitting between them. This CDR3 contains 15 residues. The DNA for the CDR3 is TGTGCCAGAAGCTCCTCGCTAGGGTCATCCCACGAGCAGTACTTC. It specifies CARSSSLGSSHEQYF.

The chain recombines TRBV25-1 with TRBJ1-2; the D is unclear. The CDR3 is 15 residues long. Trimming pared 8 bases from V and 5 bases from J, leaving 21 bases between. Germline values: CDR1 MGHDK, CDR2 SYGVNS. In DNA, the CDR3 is TGTGCCAGCGTACGGACGCATAGAAGATTGTATGGCTACACCTTC. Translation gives CASVRTHRRLYGYTF.

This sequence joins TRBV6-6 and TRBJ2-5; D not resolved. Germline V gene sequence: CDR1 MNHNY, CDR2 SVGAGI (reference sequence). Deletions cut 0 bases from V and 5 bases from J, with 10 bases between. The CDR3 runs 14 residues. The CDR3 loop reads CASSYSRGVETQYF. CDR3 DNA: TGTGCCAGCAGTTACTCGCGAGGTGTGGAGACCCAGTACTTC.